The next 26 T cell receptor beta chains were all read from a single sample in a study of regulatory T cells in long-lasting Graves disease. Time point given: newly diagnosed GD, antithyroid drugs for less than 3 months. PBMC RNA served as the TCR library source. With iRepertoire HTBI primers and Arm-PCR of CDR3 regions, TCR beta libraries were built. TCRdb re-called the multiplex PCR reads with MiXCR, one entry per CDR3 protein. This sample has roughly 510,000 distinct CDR3 sequences, with about 16% found just once. These data also featured in a second study, about T cells in Graves' hyperthyroidism and ophthalmopathy.

The sample was peripheral blood mononuclear cells (PBMCs), taken at new diagnosis, from a patient treated with antithyroid drugs. The receptors were sampled from a man younger than 30 with Graves disease.

This chain joins TRBV6-1 and TRBJ2-7; 11 bases align to TRBD2. The CDR3 extends over 14 amino acids. J was trimmed by 2 bases and V by 7 bases; bases with no gene match: 4. Germline V gene data show CDR1 as MNHNS and CDR2 as SASEGT. The CDR3 is CASIGTSGPYEQYF. The CDR3 DNA sequence: TGTGCCAGCATTGGGACTAGCGGCCCCTACGAGCAGTACTTC.

The sample holds many counts of this clonotype. The gene calls are TRBV20-1 and TRBJ2-7, with D possibly called TRBD1 or TRBD2 (5 bases each). CDR3 size: 15 residues. The V gene's germline CDR1 is DFQATT and CDR2 SNEGSKA (reference sequence). Trimming pared 5 bases from V and 0 bases from J, leaving 17 bases between. CDR3 sequence (DNA): TGCAGTGCTGCCCGGGACGGGGAAAGCTCCTACGAGCAGTACTTC. It translates to CSAARDGESSYEQYF.

This rearrangement joins TRBV3-1 to TRBJ2-7; D gene unclear. CDR3 length: 14 amino acids. Germline assignment: CDR1 LGHDT and CDR2 YNNKEL (reference sequence). With 1 base removed from V and 7 bases from J, the gap between germline ends came to 14 bases. The CDR3: CASSQVAASREQYF. CDR3 DNA: TGTGCCAGCAGCCAAGTCGCAGCCTCGAGGGAGCAGTACTTC.

Turning to this clonotype: It may be a read error: a sequence one base away is much more abundant. The CDR3 DNA follows: TGTGCCAGCAGCCCGGGGGAGAGCTCCTACAATGAGCAGTTCTTC. Its protein is CASSPGESSYNEQFF. The chain has TRBV3-1 and TRBJ2-1; perhaps TRBD2 as D (6 bases). The CDR3 sequence is 15 residues long. The V end lost 4 bases, the J end lost 0 bases, and 10 bases lay between the germline ends. Germline V gene data show CDR1 as LGHDT and CDR2 as YNNKEL (reference sequence).

This clonotype was counted many times. V gene TRBV29-1 combines with J gene TRBJ2-5; no clear D gene. Per germline, CDR1 SQVTM and CDR2 ANQGSEA. This CDR3 is built from 13 residues. Trimming pared 0 bases from V and 7 bases from J, leaving 12 bases between. CDR3: CSVEDRPPGTQYF. DNA of the CDR3: TGCAGCGTTGAAGATCGGCCCCCTGGGACCCAGTACTTC.

This clonotype was recorded many times. The rearrangement links TRBV7-8 to TRBJ1-2, with 8 bases matching TRBD1. Germline trimming cut 0 bases from V and 8 bases from J; bases unmatched to any gene: 8. From germline, CDR1 is SGHVS and CDR2 FQNEAQ. The CDR3 contains 15 residues. The CDR3 region has the DNA TGTGCCAGCAGCTTAGCACCGGGACAGGTGCGAGGCTACACCTTC. It yields the protein CASSLAPGQVRGYTF.

This clonotype was counted at least ten times. The chain links TRBV7-2 to TRBJ2-1; D perhaps matches TRBD2 (6 bases). The CDR3 length is 15 residues. CDR1 is SGHTA, CDR2 FQGNSA, per germline. V lost 8 bases and J lost 2, with 16 bases in between. Here the CDR3 reads CASPRRGATYNEQFF. DNA for the CDR3: TGTGCCAGCCCCCGGAGGGGAGCTACCTACAATGAGCAGTTCTTC.

Ten or more counts support this clonotype. This chain joins TRBV29-1 and TRBJ1-1; 7 nucleotides match TRBD1. CDR3 size: 14 residues. The ends lost 2 bases at V and 4 bases at J; junction bases unmatched: 7. CDR1 SQVTM and CDR2 ANQGSEA come from the germline V gene. The CDR3 is CSVERRQGLTEAFF. The CDR3 DNA reads TGCAGCGTTGAAAGGCGACAGGGCCTCACTGAAGCTTTCTTT.

In this sample, this clonotype turned up many times. The DNA of the CDR3 is TGCAGTGCTAGAGATGGACGAGCGATAGGGACTGAAGCTTTCTTT. Protein sequence: CSARDGRAIGTEAFF. The gene calls are TRBV20-1 and TRBJ1-1; D remains unclear. The ends were cut back, 0 bases at V and 5 bases at J, with 16 bases in the middle. Germline V gene sequence: CDR1 DFQATT, CDR2 SNEGSKA (reference sequence). This CDR3 spans 15 amino acids.

This clonotype was recorded many times. The chain is built from TRBV7-2 and TRBJ2-7, with TRBD2 matching 9 bases. CDR3 length equals 17 residues. Germline V CDR1 and CDR2: SGHTA, FQGNSA. Trimming at V came to 5 bases and at J to 3 bases, leaving 14 bases not matched to a gene. The CDR3 here is CASSHTPEGREGYEQYF. The CDR3 bases are TGTGCCAGCAGCCATACTCCGGAGGGGCGGGAGGGCTACGAGCAGTACTTC.

At least ten counts were recorded for this clonotype. CDR3 sequence: CASSPRTGPPSGYTF. Written as DNA, the CDR3 is TGTGCCAGCAGCCCAAGGACAGGGCCGCCGTCGGGCTACACCTTC. V usage is TRBV13 and J usage is TRBJ1-2, with 8 bases identical to TRBD1. Per the germline V gene, CDR1 is PRHDT and CDR2 is FYEKMQ (reference sequence). CDR3 length: 15 residues. V gave up 5 bases and J gave up 8 bases; unmatched junction bases: 13. Combining the CDR3 with reference TRBV13 and TRBJ1-2 gives the whole variable domain AAGVIQSPRHLIKEKRETATLKCYPIPRHDTVYWYQQGPGQDPQFLISFYEKMQSDKGSIPDRFSAQQFSDYHSELNMSSLELGDSALYFCASSPRTGPPSGYTFGSGTRLTVV.

This clonotype appeared a few times. The V gene is TRBV20-1, the J gene TRBJ2-2; no firm D call. Germline V lookup: CDR1 DFQATT, CDR2 SNEGSKA (reference sequence). Deletions cut 0 bases from V and 7 bases from J, with 12 bases between. The CDR3 loop spans 14 amino acids. The CDR3 coding sequence is TGCAGTGCTAGAGATGCCCAGTCAATCGGGGAGCTGTTTTTT. Translated: CSARDAQSIGELFF.

This clonotype was observed a single time. The genes are TRBV19 and TRBJ2-5; 10 positions agree with TRBD2. This CDR3 is built from 13 residues. Trimming at V came to 7 bases and at J to 4 bases, leaving 3 bases not matched to a gene. Germline V CDR1 and CDR2: LNHDA, SQIVND (reference sequence). CDR3 sequence (DNA): TGTGCCAGTACTTCTAGCGGGGGAGAGACCCAGTACTTC. Translating it yields CASTSSGGETQYF. Filled out from reference TRBV19 and TRBJ2-5, the complete variable domain reads DGGITQSPKYLFRKEGQNVTLSCEQNLNHDAMYWYRQDPGQGLRLIYYSQIVNDFQKGDIAEGYSVSREKKESFPLTVTSAQKNPTAFYLCASTSSGGETQYFGPGTRLLVL.

In this sample, this clonotype turned up many times. This sequence joins TRBV6-1 and TRBJ1-2, with D tentatively TRBD1 (6 bases). Trimming removed 1 base at V and 3 bases at J, with 12 bases between. CDR1 is MNHNS, CDR2 SASEGT, per germline. The CDR3 runs 15 residues. The CDR3 nucleotides are TGTGCCAGCAGTGAAGGTCCGGGACAAGACTATGGCTACACCTTC. Translated: CASSEGPGQDYGYTF.

This sequence joins TRBV10-3 and TRBJ2-3, with 9 bases that match TRBD1. The CDR3 covers 15 residues. Germline CDR1 reads ENHRY; CDR2 reads SYGVKD. V was clipped by 5 bases and J by 0 bases; unmatched bases: 3. The DNA of the CDR3 is TGTGCCATCAGTCGACAGGGGGGTAGCACAGATACGCAGTATTTT. Protein: CAISRQGGSTDTQYF.

The chain employs TRBV7-9 and TRBJ2-2, with D perhaps TRBD1 (5 bases). The CDR3 spans 16 residues. V was shortened by 2 bases and J by 6 bases, with 16 bases between the two germline ends. Germline-derived CDR1 and CDR2 are SEHNR and FQNEAQ (reference sequence). The CDR3 loop is CASSLFLTKGAGELFF. In nucleotides, the CDR3 is TGTGCCAGCAGCTTATTCTTGACGAAAGGGGCCGGGGAGCTGTTTTTT.

This clonotype was detected a few times. The V call is TRBV7-9, the J call TRBJ2-6, with TRBD2 identical over 11 bases. The CDR3 consists of 18 residues. Germline CDR1 is SEHNR and CDR2 is FQNEAQ (reference sequence). With V trimmed by 6 bases and J by 1 base, 8 bases remained unmatched. Here the CDR3 reads CASSPRRLAGSGANVLTF. The DNA for the CDR3 is TGTGCCAGCAGTCCTCGGAGACTAGCGGGATCTGGGGCCAACGTCCTGACTTTC.

This clonotype was seen ten or more times. Germline is not matched at one junction end, which may reflect a read error. The rearrangement links TRBV18 to TRBJ1-6; D is unclear. The CDR3 extends over 16 amino acids. The germline CDR1 and CDR2 sequences are KGHSH and LQKENI. Here the CDR3 DNA reads TGTGCCAGCTCACCCACGTCCGATTCCTTTAATTCACCCCTCCACTTT. Amino acids: CASSPTSDSFNSPLHF.

J is TRBJ1-1 and V is TRBV5-1; unclear D gene. V was pared by 4 bases and J by 4 bases, with 11 bases between. This CDR3 comprises 13 residues. Germline-derived CDR1 and CDR2 are SGHRS and YFSETQ. The CDR3 DNA follows: TGCGCCAGCAGCGCGAGCGGGAGCACTGAAGCTTTCTTT. Translated, it gives CASSASGSTEAFF.

This clonotype was observed at least ten times. The chain joins TRBV12-3 or TRBV12-4 to TRBJ1-1, with 8 bases fitting TRBD1. This CDR3 has 15 amino acids. V dropped 3 bases and J dropped 6; count of bases not matched to a gene: 9. CDR3 amino acids: CASSLNRGVWAEAFF. The CDR3 nucleotides are TGTGCCAGCAGTTTGAACAGGGGGGTGTGGGCTGAAGCTTTCTTT.

There are a few counts of this clonotype. This chain joins TRBV6-2 or TRBV6-3 and TRBJ1-1; 9 positions match TRBD1. This CDR3 has 13 amino acids. J gave up 7 bases and V 2 bases, and 2 bases lay outside the gene matches. Germline values: CDR1 MNHEY, CDR2 SVGEGT. CDR3 residues: CASSYPDRGEAFF. CDR3 DNA sequence: TGTGCCAGCAGTTACCCGGACAGGGGTGAAGCTTTCTTT.

CDR3 DNA sequence: TGCGCCAGCAGTGGGGGACAGGAGCTAGCGGGAGGGCTCGAGCAGTACTTC. Translation gives CASSGGQELAGGLEQYF. The chain combines TRBV5-1 with TRBJ2-7; TRBD2 aligns across 12 bases. The trim removed 5 bases at V and 6 bases at J, leaving 15 bases unmatched. Germline V lookup: CDR1 SGHRS, CDR2 YFSETQ. The CDR3 spans 17 residues.

The CDR3 region is CASTLRGNTGELFF. CDR3 coding DNA: TGCGCCAGCACGTTGAGGGGAAACACCGGGGAGCTGTTTTTT. The J gene is TRBJ2-2, the V gene TRBV4-1; TRBD1 or TRBD2 may be the D gene (5 bases each). The CDR3 length is 14 residues. The V end lost 7 bases, the J end lost 2 bases, and 11 bases lay between the germline ends. The germline gives CDR1 MGHRA, CDR2 YSYEKL.

This clonotype occurred many times. The V gene is TRBV6-1, the J gene TRBJ1-5, with D maybe TRBD1 (5 bases). The CDR3 loop spans 13 amino acids. The germline V and J ends were trimmed by 4 bases and 6 bases, with 10 bases remaining between them. Germline loops: CDR1 MNHNS, CDR2 SASEGT. The CDR3 DNA reads TGTGCCAGCAGTGGGGGACGGATTCAGCCCCAGCATTTT. It codes for CASSGGRIQPQHF.

There are many counts of this clonotype. V usage is TRBV29-1 and J usage is TRBJ1-2, with D unclear. V shed 2 bases and J shed 5 bases, with 3 bases lying between them. The germline V gene encodes CDR1 SQVTM and CDR2 ANQGSEA. The CDR3 is 10 amino acids. CDR3 nucleotide sequence: TGCAGCGTTGAACATTATGGCTACACCTTC. Encoded protein: CSVEHYGYTF.

This chain links TRBV5-1 with TRBJ1-3; 12 bases are shared with TRBD1. This CDR3 contains 15 residues. Germline V gene sequence: CDR1 SGHRS, CDR2 YFSETQ. V shed 6 bases, J shed 8 bases, and the junction held 9 bases outside the gene matches. The CDR3 sequence: CASKGTGGLSDTIYF. CDR3 bases: TGCGCCAGCAAGGGGACAGGGGGCCTTTCGGACACCATATATTTT.